Listed below are T cell receptor beta chains from one sample, sequenced in a study of radiation and T cells in renal cell carcinoma. Assay used: immunoSEQ multiplex PCR; TCRdb lists only in-frame clones, some missing. The sample has some 120,000 clones; around 85% are singletons. The sample was blood, taken from a patient whose treatment included radiotherapy and nephrectomy. Receptors were obtained from a man in his fifties or sixties with renal cell carcinoma. The CDR3 runs from the conserved cysteine through the conserved F or W. The D gene is left open where the match is weak. The size entry is marked missing in some rows and otherwise reads once, few, many or a size class.

clone size | D gene | J gene | V gene | CDR3 protein | CDR3 DNA
NA | NA | TRBJ1-1 | TRBV19 | CASSIYGTETEAFF | TGTGCCAGTAGTATATATGGGACTGAAACTGAAGCTTTCTTT
few | NA | TRBJ2-5 | TRBV27 | CASSLVQGGQETQYF | TGTGCCAGCAGCCTGGTACAGGGAGGCCAGGAGACCCAGTACTTC
NA | TRBD2 | TRBJ2-2 | TRBV10-3 | CATRTSGTNTGELFF | TGTGCCACTCGGACTAGCGGAACGAACACCGGGGAGCTGTTTTTT
few | NA | TRBJ2-1 | TRBV6-5 | CASSYGPNNEQFF | TGTGCCAGCAGTTACGGGCCCAACAATGAGCAGTTCTTC
NA | NA | TRBJ1-2 | TRBV5-5 | CASSPSTTGGYGYTF | TGTGCCAGCAGCCCCTCTACGACCGGGGGCTATGGCTACACCTTC
NA | NA | TRBJ1-3 | TRBV5-1 | CASSLGSGPGNTIYF | TGCGCCAGCAGCTTGGGGTCGGGGCCTGGAAACACCATATATTTT
NA | NA | TRBJ1-3 | TRBV5-1 | CASSLTGMSYGNTIYF | TGCGCCAGCAGCTTGACCGGGATGTCCTATGGAAACACCATATATTTT
few | NA | TRBJ2-2 | TRBV7-8 | CASSPWTARHTGELFF | TGTGCCAGCAGCCCATGGACTGCAAGACACACCGGGGAGCTGTTTTTT
once | TRBD1 | TRBJ1-5 | TRBV18 | CASSQQGAEQPQHF | TGTGCCAGCTCACAGCAGGGGGCTGAGCAGCCCCAGCATTTT
NA | TRBD1 | TRBJ1-1 | TRBV7-6 | CASSLVGQGNTEAFF | TGTGCCAGCAGCTTAGTGGGACAGGGGAACACTGAAGCTTTCTTT
NA | NA | TRBJ1-4 | TRBV7-9 | CASSGGNEEKLFF | TGTGCCAGCAGCGGGGGGAACGAAGAAAAACTGTTTTTT
NA | TRBD1 | TRBJ1-1 | TRBV6-5 | CASSYVGTGTEAFF | TGTGCCAGCAGTTACGTGGGGACAGGCACTGAAGCTTTCTTT
NA | TRBD2 | TRBJ2-1 | TRBV30 | CAWSELGTSGRPNEQFF | TGTGCCTGGAGTGAGTTGGGCACTAGCGGGAGACCCAATGAGCAGTTCTTC
NA | NA | TRBJ1-6 | TRBV7-2 | CASSLVAWGNSPLHF | TGTGCCAGCAGCTTAGTTGCCTGGGGGAATTCACCCCTCCACTTT
NA | NA | TRBJ2-7 | TRBV5-1 | CASSLALTPRGSSYEQYF | TGCGCCAGCAGCTTGGCCTTAACGCCCCGGGGGAGCTCCTACGAGCAGTACTTC
once | NA | TRBJ2-3 | TRBV4-2 | CASSQGDAGDTQYF | TGTGCCAGCAGCCAAGGGGACGCGGGAGATACGCAGTATTTT
NA | TRBD1 | TRBJ1-3 | TRBV28 | CASRGTGQSSGNTIYF | TGTGCCAGCAGGGGGACAGGGCAAAGCTCTGGAAACACCATATATTTT
NA | TRBD2 | TRBJ2-1 | TRBV18 | CASSPNSGGSRDEQFF | TGTGCCAGCTCTCCTAATAGCGGGGGGTCCAGGGATGAGCAGTTCTTC
NA | TRBD1 | TRBJ2-7 | TRBV7-2 | CASSLAPGQRYEQYF | TGTGCCAGCAGCTTAGCCCCGGGACAGAGATACGAGCAGTACTTC
NA | NA | TRBJ1-1 | TRBV5-1 | CASSPRADTEAFF | TGCGCCAGCAGCCCGCGGGCGGACACTGAAGCTTTCTTT
NA | NA | TRBJ1-1 | TRBV19 | CASIPSQVGQAFF | TGTGCCAGTATACCAAGTCAGGTTGGCCAAGCTTTCTTT
NA | TRBD1 | TRBJ1-4 | TRBV5-1 | CASSRQGDFEKLFF | TGCGCCAGCAGCCGACAGGGGGATTTTGAAAAACTGTTTTTT
NA | TRBD1 | TRBJ2-7 | TRBV27 | CASGQGSYEQYF | TGTGCCAGCGGACAGGGTTCCTACGAGCAGTACTTC
NA | NA | TRBJ2-1 | TRBV7-9 | CASSLKGRDNEQFF | TGTGCCAGCAGCTTAAAGGGCAGAGACAATGAGCAGTTCTTC
NA | NA | TRBJ2-1 | TRBV5-1 | CASSWGYNEQFF | TGCGCCAGCAGCTGGGGTTACAATGAGCAGTTCTTC
NA | NA | TRBJ2-7 | TRBV6-4 | CASSDKFQGNRQQYF | TGTGCCAGCAGTGACAAGTTCCAGGGAAATCGTCAGCAGTACTTC
NA | NA | TRBJ1-3 | TRBV9 | CASSVSGDYSSGNTIYF | TGTGCCAGCAGCGTATCTGGGGATTATAGCTCTGGAAACACCATATATTTT
NA | NA | TRBJ2-5 | TRBV5-1 | CASTRGMGSTALQTQYF | TGCGCCAGCACCCGGGGGATGGGATCGACCGCCTTGCAGACCCAGTACTTC
NA | NA | TRBJ1-2 | TRBV7-9 | CASSLAVAKYGYTF | TGTGCCAGCAGCTTAGCGGTGGCTAAGTATGGCTACACCTTC
NA | NA | TRBJ2-5 | TRBV30 | CAWSQGYGTQYF | TGTGCCTGGAGTCAGGGGTATGGGACCCAGTACTTC
few | NA | TRBJ1-5 | TRBV30 | CAWSVQGDQPQHF | TGTGCCTGGAGTGTCCAGGGAGATCAGCCCCAGCATTTT
few | TRBD1 | TRBJ1-1 | TRBV7-6 | CASSSDRVNTEAFF | TGTGCCAGCAGCTCCGACAGGGTTAACACTGAAGCTTTCTTT
NA | TRBD2 | TRBJ2-5 | TRBV2 | CASSIQNSGGETQYF | TGTGCCAGCAGTATCCAGAATAGCGGGGGGGAGACCCAGTACTTC
NA | TRBD2 | TRBJ2-4 | TRBV18 | CASSPVARETDIQYF | TGTGCCAGCTCACCAGTGGCGCGGGAGACGGACATTCAGTACTTC
NA | NA | TRBJ2-7 | TRBV5-4 | CASSLTQGGEQHF | TGTGCCAGCAGCTTGACTCAGGGGGGCGAGCAGCACTTC
NA | NA | TRBJ1-1 | TRBV9 | CASSPGGYLNTEAFF | TGTGCCAGCAGCCCCGGCGGGTACTTGAACACTGAAGCTTTCTTT
NA | NA | TRBJ1-6 | TRBV6-5 | CASRQGMNSPLHF | TGTGCCAGCAGACAGGGAATGAATTCACCCCTCCACTTT
NA | NA | TRBJ2-3 | TRBV7-3 | CASSLKDGDTQYF | TGTGCCAGCAGCCTCAAGGACGGAGATACGCAGTATTTT
NA | NA | TRBJ2-6 | TRBV14 | CASSPPGISGANVLTF | TGTGCCAGCAGCCCCCCGGGTATCTCTGGGGCCAACGTCCTGACTTTC
NA | TRBD2 | TRBJ2-1 | TRBV19 | CATKRGGLAAGRDNEQFF | TGTGCCACTAAGAGAGGGGGACTAGCGGCCGGTCGGGACAATGAGCAGTTCTTC
many | TRBD1 | TRBJ2-7 | TRBV9 | CASSGTGNSYEQYF | TGTGCCAGCAGCGGGACAGGGAACAGCTACGAGCAGTACTTC